The 23 T cell receptor beta chains below were found in one sample sequenced in a study of T cell responses to AZD1222 COVID-19 vaccine. Profiled with immunoSEQ multiplex PCR; TCRdb holds only in-frame clones, not every one. Of about 110,000 clones in the sample, roughly four fifths were seen once. The input for sequencing was peripheral blood, taken on day 0 of AZD1222 vaccination. These receptors were obtained from an adult in good health.

The table lists this clone with a count of one. The chain links TRBV28 to TRBJ2-2, with 7 bases identical to TRBD1. CDR1 and CDR2 from the germline V gene are MDHEN and SYDVKM. J was trimmed by 1 base and V by 2 bases; bases with no gene match: 7. The CDR3 has 17 residues. Here the CDR3 DNA reads TGTGCCAGCAGTTTAAGGTCCGGGACAGTGAACACCGGGGAGCTGTTTTTT. Amino acids: CASSLRSGTVNTGELFF.

The chain carries TRBV29-1 and TRBJ1-5, with no clear D. The length of the CDR3 is 13 residues. V was shortened by 4 bases and J by 3 bases, with 10 bases between the two germline ends. The germline gives CDR1 SQVTM, CDR2 ANQGSEA. The CDR3 sequence is CSVGQGFNQPQHF. The CDR3 DNA reads TGCAGCGTTGGGCAAGGGTTCAATCAGCCCCAGCATTTT.

This rearrangement joins TRBV7-9 to TRBJ1-4; D is perhaps TRBD1 (6 bases). The CDR3 loop spans 12 amino acids. The germline V and J ends were trimmed by 11 bases and 5 bases, with 12 bases remaining between them. Per germline, CDR1 SEHNR and CDR2 FQNEAQ (reference sequence). As DNA, the CDR3 is TGTGCCGGGGGCCGGACGAATGAAAAACTGTTTTTT. This gives the protein CAGGRTNEKLFF. Variable domain in full (rest from reference TRBV7-9 and TRBJ1-4): DTGVSQNPRHKITKRGQNVTFRCDPISEHNRLYWYRQTLGQGPEFLTYFQNEAQLEKSRLLSDRFSAERPKGSFSTLEIQRTEQGDSAMYLCAGGRTNEKLFFGSGTQLSVL.

The V call is TRBV6-5, the J call TRBJ2-1; no clear D. The CDR3 runs to 16 residues. CDR1 is MNHEY and CDR2 is SVGAGI in the germline V gene. Trimming removed 1 base from V and 0 bases from J, with 10 bases in between. The CDR3 DNA reads as TGTGCCAGCAGTTACTTCCTCAGAAGCTCCTACAATGAGCAGTTCTTC. Translation: CASSYFLRSSYNEQFF.

The chain has TRBV7-8 and TRBJ2-7; maybe TRBD2 (5 bases). The CDR3 length is 17 residues. The V end was cut by 1 base, the J end by 0 bases, with 16 bases between. Per germline, CDR1 SGHVS and CDR2 FQNEAQ. CDR3 DNA sequence: TGTGCCAGCAGCTTAGATGTCCAGCGGAAGAGCTCCTACGAGCAGTACTTC. This translates into CASSLDVQRKSSYEQYF.

For this clone: At one end, the junction sequence differs from germline, possibly due to a read error. V is TRBV6-6 and J is TRBJ1-2; 10 positions agree with TRBD1. Looked up from germline, CDR1 is MNHNY and CDR2 is SVGAGI (reference sequence). The CDR3 length is 13 residues. As DNA, the CDR3 is TGTGCCAGCAGGGATAATCGGGACAGGGGTTATCGGTTC. As protein: CASRDNRDRGYRF.

The V and J genes are TRBV7-9 and TRBJ2-1; no clear D gene. There are 14 residues in the CDR3. Germline-derived CDR1 and CDR2 are SEHNR and FQNEAQ (reference sequence). The germline V and J ends were trimmed by 1 base and 6 bases, with 10 bases remaining between them. The CDR3 region is CASSLGGPSNEQFF. CDR3 sequence (DNA): TGTGCCAGCAGCTTAGGCGGTCCGTCCAATGAGCAGTTCTTC. Full variable domain (missing parts from reference TRBV7-9 and TRBJ2-1): DTGVSQNPRHKITKRGQNVTFRCDPISEHNRLYWYRQTLGQGPEFLTYFQNEAQLEKSRLLSDRFSAERPKGSFSTLEIQRTEQGDSAMYLCASSLGGPSNEQFFGPGTRLTVL.

The gene calls are TRBV5-1 and TRBJ2-3; D perhaps matches TRBD2 (6 bases). Germline V gene data show CDR1 as SGHRS and CDR2 as YFSETQ. The CDR3 loop spans 14 amino acids. Deletions cut 4 bases from V and 0 bases from J, with 9 bases between. The CDR3: CASSPGTSTDTQYF. The CDR3 DNA is TGCGCCAGCAGCCCCGGGACTAGCACAGATACGCAGTATTTT.

This clone appeared once. This chain uses TRBV7-2 with TRBJ2-5; TRBD1 is a possible D gene (6 bases). This CDR3 has 17 amino acids. The V end was cut by 1 base, the J end by 5 bases, with 20 bases between. CDR1 SGHTA and CDR2 FQGNSA come from the germline V gene. The CDR3 is CASSLGTDPLIQETQYF. The CDR3 DNA reads as TGTGCCAGCAGCTTAGGGACAGACCCCTTAATCCAGGAGACCCAGTACTTC.

The chain has TRBV7-2 and TRBJ1-6; D gene unclear. The CDR3 covers 13 residues. Germline V gene sequence: CDR1 SGHTA, CDR2 FQGNSA. Trimming stripped 4 bases from V and 13 bases from J, with 14 bases between. This chain's CDR3 is CASSSTPELPLHF. In DNA form, the CDR3 reads TGTGCCAGCAGCTCAACCCCAGAGTTGCCCCTCCACTTT. The entire variable domain, with the rest obtained from reference TRBV7-2 and TRBJ1-6, is as follows: GAGVSQSPSNKVTEKGKDVELRCDPISGHTALYWYRQSLGQGLEFLIYFQGNSAPDKSGLPSDRFSAERTGGSVSTLTIQRTQQEDSAVYLCASSSTPELPLHFGNGTRLTVT.

This clone was counted only a few times. The V and J genes are TRBV6-6 and TRBJ1-4; D is uncertain. The CDR3 has 14 residues. V was trimmed by 0 bases and J by 4 bases, leaving 6 bases between them. Germline V gives CDR1 MNHNY, CDR2 SVGAGI (reference sequence). The CDR3 DNA follows: TGTGCCAGCAGTTACTCGCAGAGTAATGAAAAACTGTTTTTT. This codes for CASSYSQSNEKLFF.

DNA for the CDR3: TGTGCCAGCAGCTTTGGGGTTGGGGAGACCCAGTACTTC. Its translation: CASSFGVGETQYF. The chain links TRBV7-2 to TRBJ2-5, with D uncertain. This CDR3 has 13 residues. The V gene's germline CDR1 is SGHTA and CDR2 FQGNSA. Trimming removed 3 bases from V and 5 bases from J, with 10 bases in between.

This clone has only a few counts. V and J are TRBV29-1 and TRBJ1-1, with D possibly TRBD1 on 5 matching bases. Germline V gene lookup returns CDR1 SQVTM and CDR2 ANQGSEA. The CDR3 covers 12 residues. V was cut by 3 bases and J by 7 bases, with 12 bases left in between. The CDR3 bases are TGCAGCGTTGAGGACGGAAGGGGTGAAGCTTTCTTT. Protein product: CSVEDGRGEAFF.

CDR3 sequence (DNA): TGTGCCAGCAGTGTGGACAGGGGAGGTGGCTACACCTTC. Protein product: CASSVDRGGGYTF. The genes are TRBV28 and TRBJ1-2; TRBD1 matches 9 bases. Germline CDR1 MDHEN, CDR2 SYDVKM. With V trimmed by 5 bases and J by 7 bases, 5 bases remained unmatched. The CDR3 length is 13 residues.

The V gene is TRBV4-2, the J gene TRBJ2-7; D unclear. Germline lookup yields CDR1 LGHNA and CDR2 YNFKEQ. The CDR3 has 14 amino acids. V was shortened by 1 base and J by 9 bases, with 16 bases between the two germline ends. CDR3 DNA sequence: TGTGCCAGCAGCCAAGTCTCGACTGACCAGCCGCAGTACTTC. Translated: CASSQVSTDQPQYF.

This rearrangement joins TRBV28 to TRBJ1-5; D is possibly TRBD1 (5 bases). The V end was cut by 3 bases, the J end by 5 bases, with 8 bases between. This CDR3 spans 13 amino acids. Germline lookup yields CDR1 MDHEN and CDR2 SYDVKM. The CDR3 reads CASSFGDYQPQHF. In nucleotides, the CDR3 is TGTGCCAGCAGTTTCGGGGACTATCAGCCCCAGCATTTT.

This clone was detected a few times. CDR3 protein: CASSYNDGGYEQYF. The CDR3 DNA reads as TGTGCCAGCAGTTACAACGACGGGGGCTACGAGCAGTACTTC. The genes are TRBV6-5 and TRBJ2-7; D might be TRBD2 (6 bases). This CDR3 has 14 amino acids. The V end lost 2 bases, the J end lost 3 bases, and 11 bases lay between the germline ends. CDR1 is MNHEY and CDR2 is SVGAGI in the germline V gene.

This chain uses TRBV6-5 with TRBJ1-2, with D tentatively TRBD1 (6 bases). The CDR3 is 13 amino acids. The germline gives CDR1 MNHEY, CDR2 SVGAGI. V lost 5 bases and J lost 6, with 13 bases in between. In DNA form, the CDR3 reads TGTGCCAGCAGTCCCGGAGGGGGGGATGGCTACACCTTC. Its protein product is CASSPGGGDGYTF.

This sequence joins TRBV4-3 and TRBJ2-2; D remains ambiguous. Germline assignment: CDR1 LGHNA and CDR2 YSLEER. The CDR3 runs to 13 residues. Between the trimmed V and J ends, which lost 4 bases and 1 base, there was a span of 4 bases. The CDR3 DNA is TGCGCCAGCAGCCTAGGGAACACCGGGGAGCTGTTTTTT. Translating gives CASSLGNTGELFF.

The chain combines TRBV18 with TRBJ1-5; D gene uncertain. V lost 3 bases to trimming and J lost 1 base, with 10 bases between them. Germline CDR1 and CDR2: KGHSH and LQKENI. The CDR3 loop spans 15 amino acids. Written as DNA, the CDR3 is TGTGCCAGCTCACCCGAAACCCTAAGCAATCAGCCCCAGCATTTT. Its translation: CASSPETLSNQPQHF.

The rearrangement joins TRBV30 to TRBJ1-6; 8 nucleotides align to TRBD1. Germline V gene lookup returns CDR1 GTSNPN and CDR2 SVGIG (reference sequence). The length of the CDR3 is 13 residues. CDR3 coding DNA: TGTGCTGTTGACAGGGGTTTGGATTCACCCCTCCACTTT. Amino acids: CAVDRGLDSPLHF.

V usage is TRBV27 and J usage is TRBJ1-5; 8 positions agree with TRBD1. Germline V gene data show CDR1 as MNHEY and CDR2 as SMNVEV (reference sequence). The CDR3 is 11 amino acids. This chain's CDR3 is CAPGGCQPQHF. As DNA, the CDR3 is TGTGCTCCAGGGGGCTGCCAGCCCCAGCATTTT.

This CDR3 is CASRLQGTAEAFF. Written as DNA, the CDR3 is TGTGCCAGCAGGTTACAGGGGACCGCTGAAGCTTTCTTT. The rearrangement links TRBV6-5 to TRBJ1-1; 7 nucleotides line up with TRBD1. The CDR3 runs to 13 residues. Germline CDR1 MNHEY, CDR2 SVGAGI. V lost 6 bases and J lost 6; bases outside the gene matches: 7.